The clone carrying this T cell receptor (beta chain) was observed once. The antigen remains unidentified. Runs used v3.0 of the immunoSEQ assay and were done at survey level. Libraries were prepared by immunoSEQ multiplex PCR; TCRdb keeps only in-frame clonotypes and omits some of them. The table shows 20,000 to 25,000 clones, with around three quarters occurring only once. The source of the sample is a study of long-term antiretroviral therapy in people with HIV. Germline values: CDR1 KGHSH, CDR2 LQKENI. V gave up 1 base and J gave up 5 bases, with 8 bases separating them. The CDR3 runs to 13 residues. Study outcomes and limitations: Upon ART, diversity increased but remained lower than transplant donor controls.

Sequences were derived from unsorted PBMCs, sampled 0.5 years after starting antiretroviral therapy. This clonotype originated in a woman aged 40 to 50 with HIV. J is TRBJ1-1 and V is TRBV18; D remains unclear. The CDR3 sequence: CASSPLGSTEAFF. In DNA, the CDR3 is TGTGCCAGCTCACCACTGGGTTCGACTGAAGCTTTCTTT.